One and the same sample provided the 14 T cell receptor beta chains below, sequenced in a study of shared clonotypes between healthy human individuals. CD8 cells classed as naive were CD45RO-negative and positively selected for CCR7, excluding terminally differentiated effector memory CD45RA+ cells. Clones were read by immunoSEQ multiplex PCR, and TCRdb kept only the in-frame ones, dropping some. The sample shows about 2 million clones, just under 95% of them seen only once. The specimen sequenced was naive CD8+ T cells sorted from blood. These TCRs come from a young man in good health.

The genes are TRBV28 and TRBJ1-2; TRBD1 might be the D (6 bases). Trimming shortened V by 8 bases and J by 6 bases, and 16 bases separated the two germline ends. The CDR3 has 13 residues. Germline V gives CDR1 MDHEN, CDR2 SYDVKM. CDR3 nucleotides: TGTGCCAGCTGCAACAGGGTTGGGGATGGCTACACCTTC. This translates into CASCNRVGDGYTF.

The chain joins TRBV27 to TRBJ2-2, with TRBD1 as a possible D gene (5 bases). V was trimmed by 2 bases and J by 6 bases, leaving 10 bases between them. The CDR3 totals 14 residues. The germline V gene has CDR1 MNHEY and CDR2 SMNVEV (reference sequence). CDR3 coding DNA: TGTGCCAGCAGTTTAACAAGGGGTGCCGGGGAGCTGTTTTTT. It is translated as CASSLTRGAGELFF.

This sequence joins TRBV7-6 and TRBJ2-5; 8 nucleotides agree with TRBD1. This CDR3 region has 17 residues. After removal of 5 bases from V and 1 base from J, the junction contained 12 bases not matched to a gene. Germline assignment: CDR1 SGHVS and CDR2 FNYEAQ. The CDR3 is CASSLSRGTGPQETQYF. CDR3 sequence (DNA): TGTGCCAGCAGCCTTAGCCGGGGGACAGGACCCCAAGAGACCCAGTACTTC.

The chain is built from TRBV19 and TRBJ2-5, with a possible D match to TRBD2 (5 bases). V lost 5 bases, J lost 5 bases, and 15 bases lay in between. Per the germline V gene, CDR1 is LNHDA and CDR2 is SQIVND (reference sequence). There are 14 residues in the CDR3. The DNA of the CDR3 is TGTGCCAGTAGTCCCTGGACTGGGTCGGAGACCCAGTACTTC. The encoded protein is CASSPWTGSETQYF.

The chain joins TRBV6-5 to TRBJ2-1, with TRBD2 matching 11 bases. This CDR3 is built from 16 residues. The ends lost 3 bases at V and 5 bases at J; junction bases unmatched: 6. Germline V CDR1 and CDR2: MNHEY, SVGAGI. CDR3 in DNA: TGTGCCAGCAGTTATTTAGCGGGAGGGTTCGACAATGAGCAGTTCTTC. Translating it yields CASSYLAGGFDNEQFF.

The rearrangement uses TRBV27 and TRBJ1-5, with D hard to call. The germline gives CDR1 MNHEY, CDR2 SMNVEV (reference sequence). V lost 2 bases to trimming and J lost 3 bases, with 11 bases between them. The CDR3 loop spans 15 amino acids. The CDR3 reads CASSLSAAHNQPQHF. CDR3 nucleotide sequence: TGTGCCAGCAGTTTAAGTGCAGCGCACAATCAGCCCCAGCATTTT.

CDR3 residues: CSVWTNYNEQFF. DNA for the CDR3: TGCAGCGTGTGGACTAACTACAATGAGCAGTTCTTC. The chain combines TRBV29-1 with TRBJ2-1, with TRBD2 as a possible D gene (6 bases). CDR3 length equals 12 residues. Deletions cut 6 bases from V and 3 bases from J, with 9 bases between. Germline assignment: CDR1 SQVTM and CDR2 ANQGSEA.

The chain employs TRBV9 and TRBJ2-7; no definite D call. Germline loops: CDR1 SGDLS, CDR2 YYNGEE. The CDR3 consists of 10 residues. Between the trimmed V and J ends, which lost 7 bases and 7 bases, there was a span of 9 bases. CDR3 bases: TGTGCCAGCGATATTGGTGAGCAGTACTTC. Protein product: CASDIGEQYF.

The CDR3 DNA reads TGTGCCAGCAGCTGGACAGACTCCAATTCACCCCTCCACTTT. Translation gives CASSWTDSNSPLHF. The chain recombines TRBV5-5 with TRBJ1-6, with TRBD1 as a possible D gene (6 bases). The V end was cut by 3 bases, the J end by 7 bases, with 11 bases between. The CDR3 has 14 amino acids. CDR1 is SGHKS and CDR2 is YYEKEE in the germline V gene (reference sequence).

This chain links TRBV9 with TRBJ2-2, with D possibly TRBD2 on 7 matching bases. The CDR3 consists of 15 residues. In germline, CDR1 is SGDLS, CDR2 YYNGEE. V was shortened by 4 bases and J by 4 bases, with 14 bases between the two germline ends. The CDR3 spells CASSLLGGGTGELFF. CDR3 DNA sequence: TGTGCCAGCAGCCTCCTGGGAGGGGGCACCGGGGAGCTGTTTTTT.

This clone was seen a handful of times. The V call is TRBV19, the J call TRBJ2-2, with D uncertain. This CDR3 contains 14 residues. V lost 5 bases and J lost 2, with 9 bases in between. Germline V gene lookup returns CDR1 LNHDA and CDR2 SQIVND (reference sequence). The CDR3 loop is CASSPDGNTGELFF. The DNA of the CDR3 is TGTGCCAGTAGTCCTGACGGTAACACCGGGGAGCTGTTTTTT.

In this sample, this clone turned up once. The gene calls are TRBV7-9 and TRBJ1-2, with TRBD1 as a possible D gene (6 bases). V lost 3 bases and J lost 0, with 11 bases in between. CDR1 SEHNR and CDR2 FQNEAQ come from the germline V gene (reference sequence). The CDR3 consists of 15 residues. The CDR3 DNA reads TGTGCCAGCAGCTTTGCAGGGGAAGCTAACTATGGCTACACCTTC. This sequence encodes CASSFAGEANYGYTF.

This chain connects TRBV10-3 to TRBJ2-2; 7 bases match TRBD2. V was pared by 4 bases and J by 6 bases, with 8 bases of the junction left unmatched. The CDR3 loop spans 15 amino acids. CDR1 and CDR2 from the germline V gene are ENHRY and SYGVKD. The CDR3 nucleotides read TGTGCCATCAGTGGAGATAGCGGGTGGGCCGGGGAGCTGTTTTTT. It is translated as CAISGDSGWAGELFF.

The chain joins TRBV28 to TRBJ1-4, with D possibly being TRBD1 (5 bases). Germline CDR1 and CDR2: MDHEN and SYDVKM. The CDR3 is 18 amino acids. V was shortened by 6 bases and J by 2 bases, with 22 bases between the two germline ends. The CDR3 DNA sequence: TGTGCCAGCAGCCCCTCCCGCAGGGAGGAAGTTACTAATGAAAAACTGTTTTTT. It codes for CASSPSRREEVTNEKLFF.